This record covers a single T cell receptor (beta chain). This sample was taken from a study of CD8 T cells in Susac syndrome. Both CD4+ and CD8+ T cells were negatively isolated, and TEMRA cells underwent FACS enrichment. The CDR3 has 14 residues. Germline V gene lookup returns CDR1 LGHNA and CDR2 YSLEER. Trimming took off 3 bases at V and 3 bases at J, with 12 bases between the two ends. It was with random hexamers that roughly 0.45 to 1 ug RNA was reverse transcribed. MiXCR, applied by TCRdb to the immunoSEQ multiplex PCR reads, yields one record per CDR3 protein. The repertoire includes 130,000 to 150,000 distinct CDR3 sequences, approximately 95% of them detected once, and approximately 0.3% sits in the top ten.

Material: CD8+ T cells from PBMCs. The rearrangement joins TRBV4-3 to TRBJ2-7; maybe TRBD1 (7 bases). The origin of this receptor is a human donor in good health. CDR3 coding DNA: TGCGCCAGCAGCCACGTCCAGGGGGGCTACGAGCAGTACTTC. It specifies CASSHVQGGYEQYF.